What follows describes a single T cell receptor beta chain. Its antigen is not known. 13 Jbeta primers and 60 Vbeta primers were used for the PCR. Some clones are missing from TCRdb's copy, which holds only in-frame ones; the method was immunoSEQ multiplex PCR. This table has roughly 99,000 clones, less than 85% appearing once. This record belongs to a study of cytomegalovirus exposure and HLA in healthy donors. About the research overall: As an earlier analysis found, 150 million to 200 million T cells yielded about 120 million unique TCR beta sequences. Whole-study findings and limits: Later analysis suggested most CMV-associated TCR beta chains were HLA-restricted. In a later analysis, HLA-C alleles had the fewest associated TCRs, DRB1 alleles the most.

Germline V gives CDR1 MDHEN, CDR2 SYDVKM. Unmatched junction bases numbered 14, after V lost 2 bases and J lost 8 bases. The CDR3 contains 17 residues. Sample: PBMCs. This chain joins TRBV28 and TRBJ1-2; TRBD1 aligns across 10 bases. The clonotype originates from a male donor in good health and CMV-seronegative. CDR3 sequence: CASSLPGTGALTGGYTF. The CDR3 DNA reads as TGTGCCAGCAGTTTACCCGGGACAGGGGCTCTCACTGGCGGCTACACCTTC.